This T cell receptor beta chain originates from a study of blood T cell repertoires in COVID-19. Turning to the study itself: Italy, Spain and the United States were the sources of the convalescent and acute COVID-19 samples.

TCRdb keeps only in-frame clones here, not all; method: immunoSEQ multiplex PCR. Here the sample spans roughly 290,000 clones, around 90% being singletons. The participants were between about 18 and 90 years old and came from some 23 US areas. The sequenced sample was PBMCs or T cells enriched from blood (not recorded which). This TCR was recovered from a woman between 18 and 29 years old with acute COVID-19.

The CDR3 sequence: CASSQVFRASGSTDTQYF. The CDR3 DNA reads as TGTGCCAGCAGCCAAGTCTTTAGGGCTAGCGGGAGCACAGATACGCAGTATTTT. The genes are TRBV3-1 (or the pseudogene TRBV3-2) and TRBJ2-3; 8 bases map to TRBD2. Germline lookup yields CDR1 LGHDT and CDR2 YNNKEL (reference sequence). The V segment lost 1 base and the J segment 0 bases; nucleotides outside the gene matches: 9. The CDR3 extends over 18 amino acids.